This T cell receptor (beta chain) was profiled in a study of T cell responses to AZD1222 COVID-19 vaccine. Broader study findings: Sampled repertoires all dated from after the peak T cell response. Females outnumbered males among donors, who were mostly white British; clonal diversity was possibly underestimated. Across the whole spike, CD4 TCRs peaked at regions 160-218 and 743-854.

Between the trimmed V and J ends, which lost 8 bases and 0 bases, there was a span of 14 bases. CDR1 and CDR2 (germline): SGHTS, YDEGEE. The CDR3 is 14 amino acids. About this clone itself: No antigen is known for it.

Libraries were prepared by immunoSEQ multiplex PCR; TCRdb keeps only in-frame clonotypes and omits some of them. The sample holds 160,000 or so clones; approximately 90% are singletons and the top ten take 1.8%. This clonotype was obtained from an adult in good health. Sequencing was performed on peripheral blood, taken on day 0 of AZD1222 vaccination. The rearrangement joins TRBV5-8 to TRBJ1-1; D ambiguous. CDR3 DNA sequence: TGTGCCAGAAGGACTGTAAACTTGAACACTGAAGCTTTCTTT. It yields the protein CARRTVNLNTEAFF.